This TCR beta chain was recovered during a study of OX40 agonist ivuxolimab in advanced cancers. Study information: Ivuxolimab is an agonistic anti-OX40 (CD134) antibody, and patients were treated with it. General observations from the study: Expansion of clones was among the lowest in partial responders at 0.1-3.0 mg/kg. Relative to CD4+, CD8+ T cells held more expanded clones on average.

Sequencing used immunoSEQ multiplex PCR; TCRdb keeps in-frame clones, though not all of them. The sample yields some 74,000 clones, around 89% seen once. About this clone itself: Its antigen is currently unknown.

Germline V gene lookup returns CDR1 SQVTM and CDR2 ANQGSEA. This CDR3 has 20 residues. V lost 5 bases and J 4 bases, leaving 36 bases between the germline ends. This material consisted of CD4+ or CD8+ T cells sorted from blood, taken in a trial of the OX40 agonist ivuxolimab. This clonotype was sampled from an adult with an advanced solid tumor such as melanoma, head and neck, liver or kidney cancer. The genes are TRBV29-1 and TRBJ2-7, with D perhaps matching TRBD1 or TRBD2 (6 bases each). The CDR3 protein is CSVRNPQGGTSALGAYEQYF. The CDR3 DNA reads TGCAGCGTTCGCAACCCGCAAGGAGGGACATCTGCCCTCGGGGCTTACGAGCAGTACTTC.